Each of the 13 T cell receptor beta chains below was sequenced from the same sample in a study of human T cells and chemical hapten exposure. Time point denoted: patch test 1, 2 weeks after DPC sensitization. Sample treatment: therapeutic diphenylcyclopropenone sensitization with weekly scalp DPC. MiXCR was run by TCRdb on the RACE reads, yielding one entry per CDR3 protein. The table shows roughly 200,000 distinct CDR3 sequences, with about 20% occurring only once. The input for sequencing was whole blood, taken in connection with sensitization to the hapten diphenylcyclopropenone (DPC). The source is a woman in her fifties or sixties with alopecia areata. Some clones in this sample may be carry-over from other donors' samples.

The CDR3 DNA reads TGCAGCGTTCAAGGCCAGGTCTACGAGCAGTACTTC. Its translation: CSVQGQVYEQYF. The chain carries TRBV29-1 and TRBJ2-7; D gene uncertain. CDR1 and CDR2 (germline): SQVTM, ANQGSEA. This CDR3 has 12 residues. The V gene lost 5 bases and the J gene lost 3 bases, with 11 bases spanning the gap.

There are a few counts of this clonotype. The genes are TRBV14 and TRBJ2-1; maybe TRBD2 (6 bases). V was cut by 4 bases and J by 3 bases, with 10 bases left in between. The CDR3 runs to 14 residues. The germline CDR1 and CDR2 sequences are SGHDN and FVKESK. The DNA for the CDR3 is TGTGCCAGCAGCCTACGGGACTTCTACAATGAGCAGTTCTTC. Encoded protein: CASSLRDFYNEQFF. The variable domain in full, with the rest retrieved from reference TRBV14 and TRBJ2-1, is EAGVTQFPSHSVIEKGQTVTLRCDPISGHDNLYWYRRVMGKEIKFLLHFVKESKQDESGMPNNRFLAERTGGTYSTLKVQPAELEDSGVYFCASSLRDFYNEQFFGPGTRLTVL.

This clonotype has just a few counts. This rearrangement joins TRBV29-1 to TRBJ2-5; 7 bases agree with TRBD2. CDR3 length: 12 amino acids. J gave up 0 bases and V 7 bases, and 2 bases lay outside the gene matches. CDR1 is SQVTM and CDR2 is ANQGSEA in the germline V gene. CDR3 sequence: CSGGRDQETQYF. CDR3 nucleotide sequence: TGCAGCGGGGGGAGGGACCAAGAGACCCAGTACTTC.

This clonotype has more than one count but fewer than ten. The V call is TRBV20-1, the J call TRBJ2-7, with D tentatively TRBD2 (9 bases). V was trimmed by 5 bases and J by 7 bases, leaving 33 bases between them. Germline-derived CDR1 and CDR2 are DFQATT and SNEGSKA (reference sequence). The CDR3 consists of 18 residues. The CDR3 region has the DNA TGCAGTGCTTATTTAGGGACAGGCGGGGCGGGGGGGCGATCTGAGCAGTACTTC. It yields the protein CSAYLGTGGAGGRSEQYF.

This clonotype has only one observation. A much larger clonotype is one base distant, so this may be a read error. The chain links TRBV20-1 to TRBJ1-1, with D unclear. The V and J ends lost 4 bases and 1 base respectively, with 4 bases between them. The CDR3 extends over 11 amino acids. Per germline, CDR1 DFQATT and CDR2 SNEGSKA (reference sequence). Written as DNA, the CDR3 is TGCAGTGCTATGGGGAACACTGAAGCTTTCTTT. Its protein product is CSAMGNTEAFF.

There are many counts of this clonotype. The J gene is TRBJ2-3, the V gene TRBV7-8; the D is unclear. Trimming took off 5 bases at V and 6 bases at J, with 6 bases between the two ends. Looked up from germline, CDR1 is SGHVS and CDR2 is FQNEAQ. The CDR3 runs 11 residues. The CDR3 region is CASSPMDTQYF. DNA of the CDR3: TGTGCCAGCAGCCCCATGGATACGCAGTATTTT.

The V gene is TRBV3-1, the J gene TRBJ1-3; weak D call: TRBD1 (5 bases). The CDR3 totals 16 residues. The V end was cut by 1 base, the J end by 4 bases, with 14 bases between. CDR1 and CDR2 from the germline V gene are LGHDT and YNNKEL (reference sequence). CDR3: CASSQVFGARGNTIYF. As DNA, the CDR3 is TGTGCCAGCAGCCAAGTGTTCGGGGCCCGGGGAAACACCATATATTTT.

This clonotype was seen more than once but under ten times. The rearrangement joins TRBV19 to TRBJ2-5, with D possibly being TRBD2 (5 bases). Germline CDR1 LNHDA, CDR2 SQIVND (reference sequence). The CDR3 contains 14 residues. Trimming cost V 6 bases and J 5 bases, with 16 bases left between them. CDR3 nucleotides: TGTGCCAGTAGCCCCGGGTCGGGGTATGAGACCCAGTACTTC. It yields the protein CASSPGSGYETQYF.

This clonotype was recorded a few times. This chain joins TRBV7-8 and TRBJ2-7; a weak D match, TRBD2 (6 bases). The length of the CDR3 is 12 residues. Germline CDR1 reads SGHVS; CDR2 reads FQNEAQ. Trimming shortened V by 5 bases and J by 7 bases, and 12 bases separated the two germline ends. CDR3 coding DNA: TGTGCCAGCAGCCCAACTAGCAGGGAGCAGTACTTC. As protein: CASSPTSREQYF.

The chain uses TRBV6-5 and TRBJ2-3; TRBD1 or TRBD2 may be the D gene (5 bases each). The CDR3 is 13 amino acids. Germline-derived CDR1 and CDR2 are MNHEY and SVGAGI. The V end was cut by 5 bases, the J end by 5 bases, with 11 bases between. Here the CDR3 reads CASSANGGDTQYF. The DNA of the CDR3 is TGTGCCAGCAGTGCGAATGGGGGAGATACGCAGTATTTT.

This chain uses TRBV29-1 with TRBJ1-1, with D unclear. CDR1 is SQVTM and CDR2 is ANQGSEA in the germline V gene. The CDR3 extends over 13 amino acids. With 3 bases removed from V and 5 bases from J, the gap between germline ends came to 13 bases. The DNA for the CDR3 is TGCAGCGTTGAGAGGCACGGGGAGACTGAAGCTTTCTTT. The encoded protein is CSVERHGETEAFF.

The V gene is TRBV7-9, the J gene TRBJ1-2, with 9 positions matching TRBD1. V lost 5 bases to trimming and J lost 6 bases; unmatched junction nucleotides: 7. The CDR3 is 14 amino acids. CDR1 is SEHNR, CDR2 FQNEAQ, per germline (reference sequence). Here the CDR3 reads CASSLPGTGNGYTF. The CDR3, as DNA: TGTGCCAGCAGCCTTCCAGGGACAGGGAATGGCTACACCTTC.

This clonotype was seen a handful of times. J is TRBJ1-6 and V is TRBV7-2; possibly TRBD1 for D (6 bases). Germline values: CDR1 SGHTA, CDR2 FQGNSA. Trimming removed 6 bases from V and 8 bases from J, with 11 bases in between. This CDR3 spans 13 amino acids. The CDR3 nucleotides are TGTGCCAGCAGTTCTTACAGGGATTCACCCCTCCACTTT. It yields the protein CASSSYRDSPLHF.